Listed below are T cell receptor beta chains from one sample, sequenced in a study of T cells after yellow fever vaccination. TCRdb called the 5' RACE reads again in MiXCR, with one record for every CDR3 protein. The repertoire holds 50,000 to 60,000 distinct CDR3 sequences, with about 5.2% as singletons. Sequenced here: PBMCs, either bulk or a sorted T-cell subset (CD4+, CD8+, memory, or dextramer-sorted; not recorded which), sampled on the day of the yellow fever booster vaccination. Receptors were obtained from a man younger than 35 who received the YFV17D yellow fever vaccine. Both conserved end residues are part of each CDR3. The D gene is left open where the match is weak. Some rows mark clone size as missing; the rest say once, few, many or name a class of expanded clone.

CASSFARQEETQYF	TGTGCCAGCAGTTTCGCTAGGCAGGAAGAGACCCAGTACTTC	TRBV6-5	-	-	TRBJ2-5
CASSPSEGQPQHF	TGTGCCAGCAGCCCCTCTGAGGGTCAGCCCCAGCATTTT	TRBV11-2	-	few	TRBJ1-5
CASSQGSWPGGPGNTIYF	TGCGCCAGCAGCCAAGGGTCGTGGCCAGGGGGACCTGGAAACACCATATATTTT	TRBV4-1	TRBD1	few	TRBJ1-3
CASSWAYEQYF	TGTGCCAGCAGTTGGGCCTACGAGCAGTACTTC	TRBV6-2/TRBV6-3	-	many	TRBJ2-7
CASSQEGYNYGYTF	TGCGCCAGCAGCCAAGAGGGTTATAACTATGGCTACACCTTC	TRBV4-3	-	few	TRBJ1-2
CASSLVGSGNEKLFF	TGTGCCAGCAGCCTGGTGGGGAGTGGGAATGAAAAACTGTTTTTT	TRBV7-2	-	-	TRBJ1-4
CASSQEQGLLEKLFF	TGCGCCAGCAGCCAAGAACAGGGGCTTCTTGAAAAACTGTTTTTT	TRBV4-3	TRBD1	few	TRBJ1-4
CATSDATSGGIDTQYF	TGTGCCACCAGTGATGCGACTAGCGGGGGTATCGATACGCAGTATTTT	TRBV24-1	TRBD2	few	TRBJ2-3
CSLVGQGNNQPQHF	TGCAGCCTAGTTGGTCAGGGAAACAATCAGCCCCAGCATTTT	TRBV20-1	-	-	TRBJ1-5
CASSPRQGGELFF	TGTGCCAGCAGCCCCCGACAGGGCGGGGAGCTGTTTTTT	TRBV4-2	TRBD1	many	TRBJ2-2
CASSRDRGNQPQHF	TGTGCCAGCAGCCGGGACAGAGGGAATCAGCCCCAGCATTTT	TRBV3-1	TRBD1	few	TRBJ1-5
CASSLTDRGPYNEQFF	TGCGCCAGCAGCTTAACCGACAGGGGGCCCTACAATGAGCAGTTCTTC	TRBV5-1	TRBD1	many	TRBJ2-1
CASSIDGLPYNEQFF	TGTGCCAGCAGCATAGACGGCCTTCCCTACAATGAGCAGTTCTTC	TRBV9	-	many	TRBJ2-1
CASSQPGQGYRDEQFF	TGCGCCAGCAGCCAACCGGGACAGGGATATCGGGACGAGCAGTTCTTC	TRBV4-1	TRBD1	many	TRBJ2-1
CASSPRGDRGVNTEAFF	TGTGCCAGCAGCCCGCGGGGGGACCGGGGGGTGAACACTGAAGCTTTCTTT	TRBV13	-	few	TRBJ1-1
CASRLVGALFPPNSPLHF	TGTGCAAGTCGCTTAGTTGGGGCGCTCTTCCCTCCGAATTCACCCCTCCACTTT	TRBV12-2	-	many	TRBJ1-6
CASSPMGFNGEQYF	TGTGCCAGCAGTCCCATGGGATTCAACGGCGAGCAGTACTTC	TRBV27	-	few	TRBJ2-7
CASSLAETNEKLFF	TGTGCCAGCAGCTTAGCGGAGACTAATGAAAAACTGTTTTTT	TRBV7-8	-	many	TRBJ1-4
CAISDETATGNTIYF	TGTGCCATCAGTGACGAGACAGCTACTGGAAACACCATATATTTT	TRBV10-3	-	-	TRBJ1-3
CASSDNNGELFF	TGTGCCAGCAGTGATAACAACGGGGAGCTGTTTTTT	TRBV6-4	-	many	TRBJ2-2
CASSGRDRVSSRYGYTF	TGTGCCAGCAGCGGACGGGACAGGGTCTCATCTAGATATGGCTACACCTTC	TRBV7-2	TRBD1	few	TRBJ1-2
CASTLTGTSYEQYF	TGTGCCAGCACCTTGACAGGAACCTCCTACGAGCAGTACTTC	TRBV28	-	many	TRBJ2-7
CASSEYRGHTLNEKLFF	TGTGCCAGCAGTGAATACAGGGGCCATACACTTAATGAAAAACTGTTTTTT	TRBV25-1	-	few	TRBJ1-4
CASSSPSGTSGEGDTQYF	TGTGCCAGCAGCTCGCCATCCGGGACTAGCGGGGAAGGAGATACGCAGTATTTT	TRBV7-2	TRBD2	many	TRBJ2-3
CASSPTDSARTDTQYF	TGTGCCAGCAGCCCCACTGACTCGGCCCGCACAGATACGCAGTATTTT	TRBV7-9	-	many	TRBJ2-3
CASSSTDRGGGYTF	TGTGCCAGCAGCTCGACTGACAGGGGTGGTGGCTACACCTTC	TRBV7-6	TRBD1	-	TRBJ1-2
CASSQGDGLNTEAFF	TGCGCCAGCAGCCAAGGTGACGGTCTGAACACTGAAGCTTTCTTT	TRBV4-1	-	-	TRBJ1-1
CASRPREGDFDSPLHF	TGTGCCAGTAGACCACGCGAAGGGGATTTCGATTCACCCCTCCACTTT	TRBV19	-	few	TRBJ1-6
CASSQTNSALSTDTQYF	TGTGCCAGCAGCCAAACCAACAGTGCCTTGAGCACAGATACGCAGTATTTT	TRBV7-8	-	-	TRBJ2-3
CASSLGSGVYEQYF	TGTGCCAGCAGCTTAGGGTCAGGAGTATACGAGCAGTACTTC	TRBV7-9	-	many	TRBJ2-7
CASSQPSRTGEKLFF	TGCGCCAGCAGCCAACCCAGTCGGACAGGGGAGAAACTGTTTTTT	TRBV4-3	TRBD1	-	TRBJ1-4
CASSQGRSGANVLTF	TGCGCCAGCAGCCAAGGTCGCTCTGGGGCCAACGTCCTGACTTTC	TRBV4-3	-	many	TRBJ2-6
CSVHRGINTEAFF	TGCAGCGTACACAGGGGGATCAACACTGAAGCTTTCTTT	TRBV29-1	TRBD1	many	TRBJ1-1
CASSERQGGSTDTQYF	TGTGCCAGCAGTGAAAGACAGGGGGGAAGCACAGATACGCAGTATTTT	TRBV2	TRBD1	-	TRBJ2-3
CASSDSYEQYF	TGTGCCAGCAGCGACTCCTACGAGCAGTACTTC	TRBV6-2/TRBV6-3	-	many	TRBJ2-7
CASRKTSGEQFF	TGTGCCAGCAGGAAGACTAGCGGGGAGCAGTTCTTC	TRBV7-9	TRBD2	many	TRBJ2-1
CASSLIHYEQYF	TGTGCCAGCAGCTTAATCCACTACGAGCAGTACTTC	TRBV7-2	-	many	TRBJ2-7
CATSRDLTPGELFF	TGTGCCACCAGCAGAGATCTCACCCCCGGGGAGCTGTTTTTT	TRBV15	-	-	TRBJ2-2
CASSSTGTPSSWAKNIQYF	TGTGCCAGCAGCTCAACCGGGACACCCTCCTCTTGGGCCAAAAACATTCAGTACTTC	TRBV7-2	-	few	TRBJ2-4
CASTSRGLAGNQETQYF	TGCGCCAGCACCTCTCGGGGGCTAGCGGGGAACCAAGAGACCCAGTACTTC	TRBV5-1	TRBD2	-	TRBJ2-5
CASTPDWRTGELFF	TGTGCCAGCACCCCAGACTGGAGGACCGGGGAGCTGTTTTTT	TRBV6-2/TRBV6-3	-	few	TRBJ2-2
CASSLQAWGTDTQYF	TGTGCCAGCAGCCTACAGGCTTGGGGCACAGATACGCAGTATTTT	TRBV28	-	-	TRBJ2-3
CASSFQGAINEKLFF	TGTGCCAGCAGCTTCCAGGGGGCCATTAATGAAAAACTGTTTTTT	TRBV7-9	TRBD1	-	TRBJ1-4
CASSPNSYNEQFF	TGTGCCAGCAGCCCCAACTCCTACAATGAGCAGTTCTTC	TRBV12-3/TRBV12-4	-	many	TRBJ2-1
CASSYRIGQIEAFF	TGTGCCAGCAGTTACAGGATAGGACAGATCGAAGCTTTCTTT	TRBV6-5	-	many	TRBJ1-1
CASSHQTSSSSYEQYF	TGCGCCAGCAGCCACCAAACTAGTTCCAGCTCCTACGAGCAGTACTTC	TRBV4-1	-	-	TRBJ2-7
CSASGAGGPAGELFF	TGCAGTGCTTCCGGGGCGGGGGGGCCCGCCGGGGAGCTGTTTTTT	TRBV20-1	TRBD2	many	TRBJ2-2
CASRKSWQPQHF	TGTGCCAGCAGAAAATCTTGGCAGCCCCAGCATTTT	TRBV12-3/TRBV12-4	-	-	TRBJ1-5